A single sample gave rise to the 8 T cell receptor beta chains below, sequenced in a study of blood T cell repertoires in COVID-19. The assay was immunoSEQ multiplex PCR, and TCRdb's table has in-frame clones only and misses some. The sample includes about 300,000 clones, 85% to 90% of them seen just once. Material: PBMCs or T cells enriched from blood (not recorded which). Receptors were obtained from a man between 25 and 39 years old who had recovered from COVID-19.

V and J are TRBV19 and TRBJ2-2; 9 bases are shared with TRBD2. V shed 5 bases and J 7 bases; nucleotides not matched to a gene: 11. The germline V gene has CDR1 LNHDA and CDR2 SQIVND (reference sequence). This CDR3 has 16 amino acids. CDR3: CASSFVSGGAHGELFF. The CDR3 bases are TGTGCCAGTAGTTTCGTTAGCGGGGGTGCGCACGGGGAGCTGTTTTTT.

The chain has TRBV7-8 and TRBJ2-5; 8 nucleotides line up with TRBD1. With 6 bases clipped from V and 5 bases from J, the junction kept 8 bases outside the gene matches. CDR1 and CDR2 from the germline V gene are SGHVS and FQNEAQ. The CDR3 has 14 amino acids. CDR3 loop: CASRPGTGRETQYF. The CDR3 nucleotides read TGTGCCAGCAGGCCCGGGACAGGTCGGGAGACCCAGTACTTC. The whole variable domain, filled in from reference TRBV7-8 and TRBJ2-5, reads GAGVSQSPRYKVAKRGQDVALRCDPISGHVSLFWYQQALGQGPEFLTYFQNEAQLDKSGLPSDRFFAERPEGSVSTLKIQRTQQEDSAVYLCASRPGTGRETQYFGPGTRLLVL.

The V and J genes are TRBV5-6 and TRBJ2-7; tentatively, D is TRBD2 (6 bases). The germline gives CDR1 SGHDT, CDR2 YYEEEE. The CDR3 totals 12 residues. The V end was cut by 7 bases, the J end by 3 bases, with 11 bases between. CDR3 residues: CASSSGDYEQYF. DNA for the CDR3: TGTGCCAGCTCGTCGGGGGACTACGAGCAGTACTTC. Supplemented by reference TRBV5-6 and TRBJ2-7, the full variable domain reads DAGVTQSPTHLIKTRGQQVTLRCSPKSGHDTVSWYQQALGQGPQFIFQYYEEEERQRGNFPDRFSGHQFPNYSSELNVNALLLGDSALYLCASSSGDYEQYFGPGTRLTVT.

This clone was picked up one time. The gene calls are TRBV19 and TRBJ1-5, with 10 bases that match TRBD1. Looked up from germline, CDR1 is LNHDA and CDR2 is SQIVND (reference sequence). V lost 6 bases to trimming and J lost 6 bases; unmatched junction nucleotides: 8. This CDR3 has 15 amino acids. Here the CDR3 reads CASRPTDRGRQPQHF. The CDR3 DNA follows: TGTGCCAGTAGGCCCACTGACAGGGGGCGTCAGCCCCAGCATTTT.

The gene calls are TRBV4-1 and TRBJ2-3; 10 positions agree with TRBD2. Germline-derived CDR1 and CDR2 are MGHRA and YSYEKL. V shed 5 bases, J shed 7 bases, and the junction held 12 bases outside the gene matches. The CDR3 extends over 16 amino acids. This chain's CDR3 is CASSLLAGLPINTQYF. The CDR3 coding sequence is TGCGCCAGCAGCTTACTAGCGGGATTACCCATAAATACGCAGTATTTT.

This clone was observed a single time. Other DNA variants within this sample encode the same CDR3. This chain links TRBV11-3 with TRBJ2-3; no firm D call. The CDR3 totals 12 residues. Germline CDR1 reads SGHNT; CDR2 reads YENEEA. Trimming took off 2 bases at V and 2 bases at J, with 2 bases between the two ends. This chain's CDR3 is CASSLYTDTQYF. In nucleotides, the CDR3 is TGTGCCAGCAGCTTATACACAGATACGCAGTATTTT.

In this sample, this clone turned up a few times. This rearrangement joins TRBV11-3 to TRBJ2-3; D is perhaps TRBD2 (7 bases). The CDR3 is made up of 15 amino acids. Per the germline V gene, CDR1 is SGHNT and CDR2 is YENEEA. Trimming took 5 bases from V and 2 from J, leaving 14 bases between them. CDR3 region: CASSPGGRLTDTQYF. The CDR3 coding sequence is TGTGCCAGCAGCCCGGGGGGCCGACTCACAGATACGCAGTATTTT.

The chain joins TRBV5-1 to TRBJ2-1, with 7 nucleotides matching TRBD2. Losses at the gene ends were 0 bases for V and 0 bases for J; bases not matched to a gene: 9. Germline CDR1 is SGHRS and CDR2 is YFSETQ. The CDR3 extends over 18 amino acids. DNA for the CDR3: TGCGCCAGCAGCTTGGTCCCACGAGGCGGGAGCTCCTACAATGAGCAGTTCTTC. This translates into CASSLVPRGGSSYNEQFF.